This entry lists 21 T cell receptor beta chains sequenced from one sample in a study of blood T cell repertoires in COVID-19. Repertoires were generated with immunoSEQ multiplex PCR, while TCRdb's copy carries only in-frame clones and drops some. The repertoire holds around 150,000 clones, 85% to 90% seen once, with approximately 2.8% in the top ten. The sequenced sample consisted of peripheral blood. These TCRs come from a woman between 55 and 75 years old with active COVID-19.

The table lists this clone with a count of one. This CDR3 is CASSQARDRGYNEQFF. In DNA, the CDR3 is TGTGCCAGCAGCCAGGCCCGGGACAGAGGGTACAATGAGCAGTTCTTC. The chain is built from TRBV4-2 and TRBJ2-1, with 7 bases identical to TRBD1. The germline V gene has CDR1 LGHNA and CDR2 YNFKEQ. This CDR3 has 16 amino acids. The V segment lost 3 bases and the J segment 4 bases; nucleotides outside the gene matches: 9.

This rearrangement joins TRBV5-4 to TRBJ2-5; 8 bases are shared with TRBD2. CDR1 is SGHNT, CDR2 YYREEE, per germline (reference sequence). After removal of 4 bases from V and 1 base from J, the junction contained 12 bases not matched to a gene. The length of the CDR3 is 17 residues. The CDR3: CASSPGLALGPQETQYF. The CDR3 nucleotides read TGTGCCAGCAGCCCCGGACTAGCTCTGGGCCCCCAAGAGACCCAGTACTTC.

The rearrangement uses TRBV11-2 and TRBJ2-7; 11 positions agree with TRBD1. The germline CDR1 and CDR2 sequences are SGHAT and FQNNGV. V shed 1 base and J 3 bases; nucleotides not matched to a gene: 8. The CDR3 sequence is 17 residues long. The CDR3 is CASSLGTGGWALYEQYF. The CDR3 DNA reads as TGTGCCAGCAGCTTAGGGACAGGGGGCTGGGCCCTCTACGAGCAGTACTTC.

The chain links TRBV11-3 to TRBJ2-3; D is perhaps TRBD2 (5 bases). The germline CDR1 and CDR2 sequences are SGHNT and YENEEA. V was pared by 1 base and J by 4 bases, with 12 bases between. CDR3 length: 15 residues. CDR3 nucleotide sequence: TGTGCCAGCAGCTTAGGAGGGAGCAACGCAGATACGCAGTATTTT. Amino acids: CASSLGGSNADTQYF.

The rearrangement links TRBV5-1 to TRBJ1-2, with D tentatively TRBD1 (6 bases). The V gene lost 4 bases and the J gene lost 0 bases, with 7 bases spanning the gap. Germline CDR1 SGHRS, CDR2 YFSETQ. The length of the CDR3 is 13 residues. The CDR3 DNA follows: TGCGCCAGCAGCCGGACAGCTAACTATGGCTACACCTTC. It translates to CASSRTANYGYTF.

The rearrangement uses TRBV7-3 and TRBJ2-2; no definite D call. The germline CDR1 and CDR2 sequences are SGHTA and FQGTGA. Trimming removed 4 bases from V and 4 bases from J, with 4 bases in between. This CDR3 is 12 amino acids long. As DNA, the CDR3 is TGTGCCAGCAGCTCTTTCACCGGGGAGCTGTTTTTT. Amino acids: CASSSFTGELFF.

V is TRBV24-1 and J is TRBJ2-5, with D tentatively TRBD2 (7 bases). CDR3 size: 15 residues. Germline loops: CDR1 KGHDR, CDR2 SFDVKD. V lost 3 bases and J lost 7, with 17 bases in between. Here the CDR3 DNA reads TGTGCCACCAGTGATCCCATCGGGGGGCTCGGGACCCAGTACTTC. The encoded protein is CATSDPIGGLGTQYF.

The J gene is TRBJ2-3, the V gene TRBV7-2, with D possibly matching TRBD2 (6 bases). This CDR3 spans 18 amino acids. Trimming shortened V by 1 base and J by 0 bases, and 17 bases separated the two germline ends. The germline V gene encodes CDR1 SGHTA and CDR2 FQGNSA. This CDR3 reads CASSLVLLGSGSTDTQYF. For the CDR3, the DNA is TGTGCCAGCAGCTTAGTACTCTTGGGGAGCGGGAGCACAGATACGCAGTATTTT.

The J gene is TRBJ1-2, the V gene TRBV28; D possibly corresponds to TRBD1 (6 bases). Germline loops: CDR1 MDHEN, CDR2 SYDVKM. Trimming shortened V by 5 bases and J by 4 bases, and 11 bases separated the two germline ends. The CDR3 extends over 13 amino acids. CDR3 amino acids: CASSNRVSYGYTF. As DNA, the CDR3 is TGTGCCAGCAGTAACAGGGTGTCCTATGGCTACACCTTC.

The rearrangement links TRBV30 to TRBJ1-5, with D maybe TRBD1 (6 bases). The CDR3 loop spans 14 amino acids. Looked up from germline, CDR1 is GTSNPN and CDR2 is SVGIG (reference sequence). The germline V and J ends were trimmed by 3 bases and 10 bases, with 19 bases remaining between them. The CDR3 DNA is TGTGCCTGGAGGGGCCCAGGGAGGGGGGGCCCCCAGCATTTT. Its translation is CAWRGPGRGGPQHF.

The chain links TRBV6-2 or TRBV6-3 to TRBJ1-5; the match to TRBD1 covers 11 bases. CDR3 length: 17 residues. Trimming took 7 bases from V and 2 from J; bases not matched to a gene: 10. The germline V gene has CDR1 MNHEY and CDR2 SVGEGT. The DNA of the CDR3 is TGTGCCAGCACCCCGGGACAGGGGGTTGGTGGCAATCAGCCCCAGCATTTT. This gives the protein CASTPGQGVGGNQPQHF.

The chain couples TRBV4-3 to TRBJ2-1, with 7 bases lining up with TRBD1. Germline values: CDR1 LGHNA, CDR2 YSLEER. This CDR3 comprises 15 residues. The V and J ends lost 0 bases and 4 bases, in that order; junction bases with no gene match: 3. CDR3 sequence reads: CASSQDHRGYNEQFF. DNA for the CDR3: TGCGCCAGCAGCCAAGATCACAGGGGTTACAATGAGCAGTTCTTC.

This chain connects TRBV11-3 to TRBJ2-5, with 8 bases matching TRBD2. Germline assignment: CDR1 SGHNT and CDR2 YENEEA. V lost 5 bases to trimming and J lost 1 base; unmatched junction nucleotides: 6. This CDR3 contains 15 residues. As DNA, the CDR3 is TGTGCCAGCAGCGGGGGCGGACTAGCCCAAGAGACCCAGTACTTC. Encoded protein: CASSGGGLAQETQYF.

The rearrangement joins TRBV12-2 to TRBJ2-2; the table calls TRBD2, which could not be checked here. TRBV12-2 is flagged as a pseudogene. The CDR3 runs 18 residues. CDR3 coding DNA: TGTGCAAGTCGCAGCAGACTAGCGGGATTTTCGAACACCGGGGAGCTGTTTTTT. It yields the protein CASRSRLAGFSNTGELFF.

The rearrangement uses TRBV6-6 and TRBJ2-7, with a tentative D call TRBD2 (7 bases). CDR3 length: 16 residues. Germline CDR1 reads MNHNY; CDR2 reads SVGAGI (reference sequence). V was shortened by 0 bases and J by 4 bases, with 16 bases between the two germline ends. The CDR3 here is CASSYSGGGSRYEQYF. The CDR3 bases are TGTGCCAGCAGTTACTCTGGGGGCGGGAGCCGGTACGAGCAGTACTTC.

Here the CDR3 DNA reads TGTGCCAGCAGCCCCCCGGACAGGGGGCCTGAAGCTTTCTTT. This codes for CASSPPDRGPEAFF. The chain joins TRBV5-4 to TRBJ1-1; 11 positions match TRBD1. The CDR3 spans 14 residues. The V gene's germline CDR1 is SGHNT and CDR2 YYREEE (reference sequence). J lost 6 bases, V lost 4 bases, and 5 bases had no gene match.

This clone was seen just once. The chain carries TRBV9 and TRBJ2-3; 7 nucleotides agree with TRBD2. The CDR3 spans 15 residues. V shed 4 bases, J shed 2 bases, and the junction held 7 bases outside the gene matches. Germline assignment: CDR1 SGDLS and CDR2 YYNGEE. The CDR3 coding sequence is TGTGCCAGCAGCTCGGCGGGAGAGCCCACAGATACGCAGTATTTT. Translation gives CASSSAGEPTDTQYF.

The chain is built from TRBV7-9 and TRBJ1-5, with D possibly matching TRBD1 (5 bases). Germline CDR1 is SEHNR and CDR2 is FQNEAQ (reference sequence). V lost 2 bases, J lost 7 bases, and 12 bases lay in between. The length of the CDR3 is 14 residues. CDR3 sequence (DNA): TGTGCCAGCAGCTTAAATTCTGGGGCCCAGCCCCAGCATTTT. Translation: CASSLNSGAQPQHF.

The CDR3 region is CASSYSGQAAHYGYTF. CDR3 DNA sequence: TGTGCCAGCAGTTACTCCGGACAGGCGGCGCACTATGGCTACACCTTC. The chain recombines TRBV6-5 with TRBJ1-2, with 7 bases lining up with TRBD1. This CDR3 spans 16 amino acids. The germline V gene has CDR1 MNHEY and CDR2 SVGAGI. V lost 0 bases and J lost 3; bases outside the gene matches: 7.

The chain links TRBV30 to TRBJ1-5; TRBD1 is a possible D gene (6 bases). The CDR3 covers 15 residues. With 2 bases removed from V and 7 bases from J, the gap between germline ends came to 18 bases. Germline V gene data show CDR1 as GTSNPN and CDR2 as SVGIG (reference sequence). CDR3 nucleotides: TGTGCCTGGAGTATTGGGGGCGCTGTGCGGCAGCCCCAGCATTTT. Residues: CAWSIGGAVRQPQHF.

The chain joins TRBV6-5 to TRBJ2-7; a possible D gene is TRBD1 (6 bases). The germline V and J ends were trimmed by 7 bases and 5 bases, with 15 bases remaining between them. The CDR3 sequence is 13 residues long. Germline CDR1 MNHEY, CDR2 SVGAGI. The CDR3 region is CASTLGGTNEQYF. The DNA of the CDR3 is TGTGCCAGCACCTTAGGGGGTACTAACGAGCAGTACTTC.